The 27 T cell receptor beta chains in this list originate from one sample, sequenced in a study of regulatory dendritic cells for organ transplantation. Data came from immunoSEQ multiplex PCR; TCRdb stores just in-frame clones and leaves some out. The sample has a few thousand clones, 63% seen once; the top ten hold approximately 10%. Material: memory CD8+ T cells from blood. Subset described: CD45RO+ memory T cells. The receptors derive from a human donor in good health.

This sequence joins TRBV6-5 and TRBJ2-6, with a possible D match to TRBD2 (5 bases). This CDR3 has 15 residues. V lost 4 bases and J lost 2, with 9 bases in between. Germline V gives CDR1 MNHEY, CDR2 SVGAGI. The CDR3 here is CASSFDGAGANVLTF. In DNA, the CDR3 is TGTGCCAGCAGTTTCGACGGGGCTGGGGCCAACGTCCTGACTTTC.

This clone has more than one count but fewer than ten. The germline gene is not matched at one end of the junction; a read error may be the cause. CDR3 nucleotide sequence: TGTGCCAGCAGTTACTCGAGTACCGGGACTTACGAGCAGTACTTC. Translation gives CASSYSSTGTYEQYF. The rearrangement joins TRBV10-3 to TRBJ2-7; possible D gene TRBD2, 6 bases. The CDR3 covers 15 residues. The germline CDR1 and CDR2 sequences are ENHRY and SYGVKD.

This clone was found a few times. The J gene is TRBJ2-6, the V gene TRBV6-4; maybe TRBD2 (6 bases). Trimming pared 0 bases from V and 0 bases from J, leaving 6 bases between. Germline V gives CDR1 MRHNA, CDR2 SNTAGT. The CDR3 totals 16 residues. The chain's CDR3 is CASSDSGGSGANVLTF. In DNA form, the CDR3 reads TGTGCCAGCAGTGACTCGGGGGGCTCTGGGGCCAACGTCCTGACTTTC.

The sample holds a few counts of this clone. The chain joins TRBV28 to TRBJ1-6, with 10 bases that match TRBD1. This CDR3 has 15 residues. From germline, CDR1 is MDHEN and CDR2 SYDVKM. Trimming took 4 bases from V and 5 from J; bases not matched to a gene: 2. The CDR3 nucleotides are TGTGCCAGCAGTTCCGGACAGGGGGATAATTCACCCCTCCACTTT. This sequence encodes CASSSGQGDNSPLHF.

This clone rates as medium-sized (0.01 to 0.1%). The chain employs TRBV9 and TRBJ1-4; weak D call: TRBD1 (5 bases). Deletions cut 0 bases from V and 7 bases from J, with 13 bases between. Germline loops: CDR1 SGDLS, CDR2 YYNGEE. CDR3 length: 15 amino acids. CDR3 sequence: CASSVEGEEGEKLFF. The CDR3 region has the DNA TGTGCCAGCAGCGTAGAAGGGGAGGAGGGTGAAAAACTGTTTTTT.

The rearrangement joins TRBV6-6 to TRBJ2-1; TRBD2 matches at 12 bases. Per the germline V gene, CDR1 is MNHNY and CDR2 is SVGAGI (reference sequence). The CDR3 runs to 15 residues. The V segment lost 7 bases and the J segment 9 bases; nucleotides outside the gene matches: 10. The CDR3 reads CASIPTSGGQGEQFF. CDR3 bases: TGTGCCAGCATCCCCACTAGCGGGGGGCAGGGTGAGCAGTTCTTC.

This chain joins TRBV9 and TRBJ2-5; perhaps TRBD2 as D (6 bases). V was shortened by 0 bases and J by 5 bases, with 14 bases between the two germline ends. From germline, CDR1 is SGDLS and CDR2 YYNGEE. The CDR3 has 15 residues. CDR3 in DNA: TGTGCCAGCAGCGTAGCTACGGGAGCCCGCGAGACCCAGTACTTC. Translating it yields CASSVATGARETQYF.

The chain has TRBV4-3 and TRBJ1-2; 7 positions agree with TRBD1. Germline CDR1 and CDR2: LGHNA and YSLEER. This CDR3 region has 14 residues. The trim removed 1 base at V and 4 bases at J, leaving 3 bases unmatched. The CDR3 region has the DNA TGCGCCAGCAGCCAAGCGAGGACAGGCTATGGCTACACCTTC. Translation gives CASSQARTGYGYTF.

The chain employs TRBV7-9 and TRBJ2-2, with 9 bases fitting TRBD1. The CDR3 runs 14 residues. V shed 6 bases, J shed 3 bases, and the junction held 2 bases outside the gene matches. Germline loops: CDR1 SEHNR, CDR2 FQNEAQ (reference sequence). In nucleotides, the CDR3 is TGTGCCAGCAGTTACAGGGGGCACACCGGGGAGCTGTTTTTT. Translated, it gives CASSYRGHTGELFF.

There are a few counts of this clone. The V gene is TRBV6-1, the J gene TRBJ1-4, with D possibly being TRBD1 (5 bases). There are 16 residues in the CDR3. Germline V gene lookup returns CDR1 MNHNS and CDR2 SASEGT. V was shortened by 1 base and J by 10 bases, with 19 bases between the two germline ends. CDR3 in DNA: TGTGCCAGCAGTGAAGAGTTTTTCAGGGAAAGTGGAAAACTGTTTTTT. This sequence encodes CASSEEFFRESGKLFF.

The sample holds one count of this clone. The V gene is TRBV5-6, the J gene TRBJ1-2; 9 bases are a match to TRBD1. The CDR3 loop spans 18 amino acids. Germline-derived CDR1 and CDR2 are SGHDT and YYEEEE. V lost 0 bases, J lost 5 bases, and 14 bases stayed unmatched. CDR3 coding DNA: TGTGCCAGCAGCTTGGTGAGAGCAACAGGGGGCGCAGGGTATGGCTACACCTTC. Translation gives CASSLVRATGGAGYGYTF.

The chain recombines TRBV5-1 with TRBJ2-7; D may be TRBD2 (7 bases). The germline V gene encodes CDR1 SGHRS and CDR2 YFSETQ. CDR3 length: 15 amino acids. V was cut by 4 bases and J by 6 bases, with 20 bases left in between. The CDR3 region has the DNA TGCGCCAGCAGCCCCTCCCGGTCGGCGGGGGCCGAGCAGTACTTC. As protein: CASSPSRSAGAEQYF.

This clone showed up just a few times. CDR3 nucleotides: TGTGCCAGCAGCGTAGGAACAGGGCCCTATGGCTACACCTTC. Amino acids: CASSVGTGPYGYTF. The chain couples TRBV9 to TRBJ1-2, with D maybe TRBD1 (6 bases). The CDR3 totals 14 residues. V lost 0 bases to trimming and J lost 4 bases, with 10 bases between them. Germline V lookup: CDR1 SGDLS, CDR2 YYNGEE.

The J gene is TRBJ2-2, the V gene TRBV27; the match to TRBD2 covers 8 bases. The CDR3 runs to 16 residues. CDR1 is MNHEY and CDR2 is SMNVEV in the germline V gene (reference sequence). Trimming cost V 2 bases and J 1 base; bases outside gene matches: 3. CDR3 sequence: CASSLLLAGNTGELFF. The CDR3 DNA is TGTGCCAGCAGTTTACTTCTAGCGGGGAACACCGGGGAGCTGTTTTTT.

V usage is TRBV2 and J usage is TRBJ2-7; D is ambiguous. The V and J ends lost 3 bases and 8 bases respectively, with 5 bases between them. The germline gives CDR1 SNHLY, CDR2 FYNNEI. CDR3 size: 10 residues. The CDR3 loop is CASSDNQQYF. CDR3 in DNA: TGTGCCAGCAGTGATAATCAGCAGTACTTC.

The V call is TRBV7-9, the J call TRBJ2-7, with D maybe TRBD1 (6 bases). The CDR3 consists of 17 residues. The V gene's germline CDR1 is SEHNR and CDR2 FQNEAQ (reference sequence). V gave up 2 bases and J gave up 0 bases, with 17 bases separating them. DNA of the CDR3: TGTGCCAGCAGCTTATTTCCAGGGGTGTCCTCCTCCTACGAGCAGTACTTC. Translating it yields CASSLFPGVSSSYEQYF.

The chain combines TRBV7-9 with TRBJ2-3; D is perhaps TRBD1 (6 bases). This CDR3 has 15 amino acids. V was cut by 5 bases and J by 2 bases, with 14 bases left in between. The germline CDR1 and CDR2 sequences are SEHNR and FQNEAQ (reference sequence). The CDR3: CASSPRQVFTDTQYF. CDR3 DNA: TGTGCCAGCAGCCCCCGACAGGTATTCACAGATACGCAGTATTTT.

The chain is built from TRBV19 and TRBJ1-1; no firm D call. The CDR3 extends over 12 amino acids. V dropped 6 bases and J dropped 8 bases, with 13 bases sitting between them. Looked up from germline, CDR1 is LNHDA and CDR2 is SQIVND (reference sequence). DNA of the CDR3: TGTGCCAGTAGCCCTGGGCTTGTGGAAGCTTTCTTT. It encodes CASSPGLVEAFF.

This clone was observed a few times. The chain combines TRBV7-9 with TRBJ1-1; weak D call: TRBD1 (5 bases). The CDR3 extends over 14 amino acids. V was pared by 1 base and J by 4 bases, with 10 bases between. CDR1 is SEHNR, CDR2 FQNEAQ, per germline (reference sequence). DNA of the CDR3: TGTGCCAGCAGCTTAGACCTGGGGGGCACTGAAGCTTTCTTT. Its protein product is CASSLDLGGTEAFF.

This clone was seen only once. The CDR3 spells CASSELGRNTEAFF. The CDR3 bases are TGTGCCAGCAGTGAACTGGGCCGTAACACTGAAGCTTTCTTT. The V and J genes are TRBV6-5 and TRBJ1-1; D is undetermined. V dropped 5 bases and J dropped 2 bases, with 12 bases sitting between them. Germline V gives CDR1 MNHEY, CDR2 SVGAGI. The CDR3 is 14 residues long.

This clone was recorded only once. This chain links TRBV6-5 with TRBJ2-3; D gene unclear. Germline lookup yields CDR1 MNHEY and CDR2 SVGAGI. V gave up 6 bases and J gave up 6 bases, with 19 bases separating them. This CDR3 comprises 15 residues. CDR3 in DNA: TGTGCCAGCAGCCCTAGACCAAACCCGTTTGATACGCAGTATTTT. Encoded protein: CASSPRPNPFDTQYF.

Concerning this clone: Sequence at one end of the junction differs from germline and may be a read error. The V and J genes are TRBV5-5 and TRBJ1-1, with D perhaps matching TRBD1 (5 bases). CDR3 length equals 13 residues. Germline CDR1 and CDR2: SGHKS and YYEKEE (reference sequence). The CDR3 loop reads CASSQWGGDEAFF. The DNA of the CDR3 is TGCGCCAGCAGCCAATGGGGAGGGGATGAAGCTTTCTTT.

The chain joins TRBV5-4 to TRBJ2-1; 9 bases are shared with TRBD2. The V segment lost 3 bases and the J segment 5 bases; nucleotides outside the gene matches: 6. CDR1 is SGHNT, CDR2 YYREEE, per germline (reference sequence). This CDR3 is 15 amino acids long. CDR3: CASSSTSSGDNEQFF. The CDR3 nucleotides are TGTGCCAGCAGCTCGACCTCTAGCGGGGACAATGAGCAGTTCTTC.

This chain links TRBV5-6 with TRBJ2-7, with 10 positions matching TRBD1. After removal of 0 bases from V and 6 bases from J, the junction contained 0 bases not matched to a gene. Germline lookup yields CDR1 SGHDT and CDR2 YYEEEE. The length of the CDR3 is 13 residues. As DNA, the CDR3 is TGTGCCAGCAGCTTGGGGACAGGGGGCGAGCAGTACTTC. The encoded protein is CASSLGTGGEQYF.

This clone was recorded a few times. The V and J genes are TRBV7-9 and TRBJ2-7; D is perhaps TRBD1 (5 bases). In germline, CDR1 is SEHNR, CDR2 FQNEAQ (reference sequence). The CDR3 is 15 residues long. The V gene lost 4 bases and the J gene lost 0 bases, with 13 bases spanning the gap. This CDR3 reads CASSSPTVGSYEQYF. As DNA, the CDR3 is TGTGCCAGCAGCTCACCGACAGTGGGCTCCTACGAGCAGTACTTC.

This clone was counted once. The rearrangement uses TRBV6-4 and TRBJ1-1; TRBD1 aligns across 7 bases. The CDR3 covers 13 residues. CDR1 and CDR2 (germline): MRHNA, SNTAGT. V dropped 5 bases and J dropped 4; count of bases not matched to a gene: 4. The CDR3 DNA reads as TGTGCCAGCAGTCCTCAGGGGGGCACTGAAGCTTTCTTT. Translated, it gives CASSPQGGTEAFF.

Here the CDR3 DNA reads TGTGCCAGCAGTGCGTCCGGGACACTGGGATCCGAGCAGTACTTC. Translated, it gives CASSASGTLGSEQYF. This sequence joins TRBV6-5 and TRBJ2-7; TRBD1 might be the D (6 bases). Germline CDR1 MNHEY, CDR2 SVGAGI. Trimming left V 5 bases short and J 6 bases short, with 20 bases between. The CDR3 is 15 amino acids.